The rows below give T cell receptor beta chains drawn from one sample of a study of a mutant IDH1 vaccine in newly diagnosed glioma. Their target antigens are unknown. Only in-frame clones appear in the TCRdb table, and some are missing; sequencing was by immunoSEQ multiplex PCR. Counted here are around 78,000 clones, around 90% occurring once; the ten biggest clones make up under 0.7%. The sample here was PBMCs, taken from a glioma patient whose treatment included an IDH1 peptide vaccine. The receptors were gathered from a woman aged 45-65 years with glioma. The CDR3 runs from the conserved cysteine through the conserved F or W. Fields, in order: V gene, D gene, clone size, J gene, CDR3 length, CDR3 DNA, CDR3 protein. A D gene is named only where the DNA matches it firmly. Not every row has a clone size; where given, it reads once, few, many or a size class.

TRBV30	-	-	TRBJ2-1	18	TGTGCCTGGAGGGGGCTTGGGAGAAACCGTGCAGCCTACAATGAGCAGTTCTTC	CAWRGLGRNRAAYNEQFF
TRBV5-4	-	-	TRBJ1-1	14	TGTGCCACCCAAATCAGGGGAATGAACACTGAAGCTTTCTTT	CATQIRGMNTEAFF
TRBV4-1	TRBD1	-	TRBJ2-7	18	TGCGCCAGCAGCCAATTTCTCCTCCGGGACAGGGCGGACTACGAGCAGTACTTC	CASSQFLLRDRADYEQYF
TRBV19	TRBD2	few	TRBJ2-3	16	TGTGCCAGTACCACAGCGGGAGGTGGTAGCACAGATACGCAGTATTTT	CASTTAGGGSTDTQYF
TRBV18	-	-	TRBJ2-3	12	TGTGCCAGCTCACCTTCCACAGATACGCAGTATTTT	CASSPSTDTQYF
TRBV5-1	-	-	TRBJ2-5	14	TGCGCCAGCAGCACCGACAACTACCAAGAGACCCAGTACTTC	CASSTDNYQETQYF
TRBV2	TRBD1	-	TRBJ1-2	17	TGTGCCAGCAGTGACCCCGATTTGACAGGGTATGGGTATGGCTACACCTTC	CASSDPDLTGYGYGYTF
TRBV10-1	-	-	TRBJ2-4	16	TGCGCCAGCAGTGAAGGGGCGGCCAGCGCCAAAAACATTCAGTACTTC	CASSEGAASAKNIQYF
TRBV7-9	TRBD2	-	TRBJ2-1	15	TGTGCCAGCAGCCCGGCGGGAGCGGTCTACAATGAGCAGTTCTTC	CASSPAGAVYNEQFF
TRBV5-8	TRBD2	-	TRBJ2-7	17	TGTGCCAGCAGCTGGAGGGTGACTAGCGGGATTCCCTACGAGCAGTACTTC	CASSWRVTSGIPYEQYF
TRBV19	TRBD1	-	TRBJ2-2	17	TGTGCCAGTAGACCCCATGGACAGGGCGCGAACACCGGGGAGCTGTTTTTT	CASRPHGQGANTGELFF
TRBV2	-	-	TRBJ2-1	12	TGTGCCAGCAGGGGATCGGTCAATGAGCAGTTCTTC	CASRGSVNEQFF
TRBV7-8	-	-	TRBJ1-4	14	TGTGCCAGCAGCCCAGGACCGAGTAATGAAAAACTGTTTTTT	CASSPGPSNEKLFF
TRBV27	-	-	TRBJ2-3	14	TGTGCCAGCAGTGCCCCGGGAGCCCCAGATACGCAGTATTTT	CASSAPGAPDTQYF
TRBV7-9	-	few	TRBJ1-1	13	TGTGCCAGCAGCTTAGTAGAGAACACTGAAGCTTTCTTT	CASSLVENTEAFF
TRBV11-1	TRBD2	-	TRBJ2-7	13	TGTGCCAGCAGCATGCCTAGCGGGAACGAGCAGTACTTC	CASSMPSGNEQYF
TRBV11-2	TRBD1	-	TRBJ1-2	15	TGTGCCAGCAGCTTACCGGGACAGGGCCGCTATGGCTACACCTTC	CASSLPGQGRYGYTF
TRBV4-1	TRBD2	-	TRBJ2-1	16	TGCGCCAGCAGCCGCGATGGGAGCGGGAGGGTCAATGAGCAGTTCTTC	CASSRDGSGRVNEQFF
TRBV21-1	-	-	TRBJ1-1	17	TGTGCCAGCGGCGACCGCAGGGGACAGGGGAAGGACACTGAAGCTTTCTTT	CASGDRRGQGKDTEAFF
TRBV29-1	-	-	TRBJ1-1	12	TGCAGCGTTGATAGGGTTGGAGGTGAAGCTTTCTTT	CSVDRVGGEAFF
TRBV11-2	TRBD1	once	TRBJ2-7	15	TGTGCCAGCAGCTTAGGCGCTATACAGGGGGACGAGCAGTACTTC	CASSLGAIQGDEQYF
TRBV5-1	TRBD2	few	TRBJ2-1	16	TGCGCCAGCAGCTTGGCCGGGTTAGCGGGAGTACATGAGCAGTTCTTC	CASSLAGLAGVHEQFF
TRBV2	TRBD1	-	TRBJ1-4	14	TGTGCCAGCAGATCGGACAGGGGGCGTGAAAAACTGTTTTTT	CASRSDRGREKLFF
TRBV5-1	-	-	TRBJ2-3	15	TGCGCCAGCAGCTTCGGTAGGGCCCCCACAGATACGCAGTATTTT	CASSFGRAPTDTQYF
TRBV16	TRBD2	-	TRBJ2-3	16	TGTGCCAGCAGCCCGCGGACTAGCGGGAGCACAGATACGCAGTATTTT	CASSPRTSGSTDTQYF
TRBV2	-	once	TRBJ2-5	13	TGTGCCAGCAGGGCGCCGGTCCAAGAGACCCAGTACTTC	CASRAPVQETQYF